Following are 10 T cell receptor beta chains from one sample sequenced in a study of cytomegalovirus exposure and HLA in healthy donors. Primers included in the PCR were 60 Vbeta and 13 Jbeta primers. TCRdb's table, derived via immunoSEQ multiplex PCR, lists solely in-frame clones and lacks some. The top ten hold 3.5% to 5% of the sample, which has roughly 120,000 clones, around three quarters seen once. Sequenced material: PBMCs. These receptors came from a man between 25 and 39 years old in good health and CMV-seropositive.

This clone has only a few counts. The CDR3, as DNA: TGCGCCAGCAGCACATCAGGGGGAAGCACTGAAGCTTTCTTT. It is translated as CASSTSGGSTEAFF. The chain employs TRBV5-1 and TRBJ1-1; the match to TRBD1 covers 7 bases. Trimming at V came to 4 bases and at J to 4 bases, leaving 7 bases not matched to a gene. The CDR3 sequence is 14 residues long. CDR1 SGHRS and CDR2 YFSETQ come from the germline V gene.

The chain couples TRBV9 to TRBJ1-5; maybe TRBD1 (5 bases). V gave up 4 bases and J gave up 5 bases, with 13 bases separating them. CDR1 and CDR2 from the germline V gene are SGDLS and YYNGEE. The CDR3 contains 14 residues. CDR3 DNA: TGTGCCAGCAGCCAGTCGGACATCCATCAGCCCCAGCATTTT. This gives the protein CASSQSDIHQPQHF.

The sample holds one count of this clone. The CDR3: CASSFSDRAWGYTF. The CDR3 DNA sequence: TGTGCCAGCAGTTTTTCGGACAGGGCCTGGGGCTACACCTTC. V and J are TRBV28 and TRBJ1-2; TRBD1 matches at 8 bases. The V and J ends lost 3 bases and 8 bases, in that order; junction bases with no gene match: 8. Per germline, CDR1 MDHEN and CDR2 SYDVKM. CDR3 length: 14 amino acids.

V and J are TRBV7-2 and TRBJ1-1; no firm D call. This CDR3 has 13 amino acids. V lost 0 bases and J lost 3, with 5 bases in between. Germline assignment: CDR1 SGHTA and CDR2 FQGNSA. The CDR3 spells CASSLARYTEAFF. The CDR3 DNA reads TGTGCCAGCAGCTTAGCCAGGTACACTGAAGCTTTCTTT.

CDR3 residues: CASSYSPRGANYGYTF. The CDR3 nucleotides read TGCGCCAGCAGTTACTCACCCCGGGGGGCTAACTATGGCTACACCTTC. The rearrangement uses TRBV4-1 and TRBJ1-2; a weak D match, TRBD1 (5 bases). This CDR3 region has 16 residues. Trimming shortened V by 6 bases and J by 0 bases, and 17 bases separated the two germline ends. Germline loops: CDR1 MGHRA, CDR2 YSYEKL.

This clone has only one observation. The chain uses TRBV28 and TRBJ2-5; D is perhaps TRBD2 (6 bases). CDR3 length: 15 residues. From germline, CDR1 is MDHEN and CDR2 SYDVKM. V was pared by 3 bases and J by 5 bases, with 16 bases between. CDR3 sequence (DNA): TGTGCCAGCAGTTTTTGGATTCTTGGGGGGGAGACCCAGTACTTC. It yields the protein CASSFWILGGETQYF.

The CDR3 coding sequence is TGTGCCAGCACTACCGGACAGGGGGGCTACAATGAGCAGTTCTTC. Translated: CASTTGQGGYNEQFF. The rearrangement uses TRBV7-2 and TRBJ2-1; the match to TRBD1 covers 10 bases. The CDR3 length is 15 residues. CDR1 is SGHTA and CDR2 is FQGNSA in the germline V gene. Losses at the gene ends were 7 bases for V and 3 bases for J; bases not matched to a gene: 6.

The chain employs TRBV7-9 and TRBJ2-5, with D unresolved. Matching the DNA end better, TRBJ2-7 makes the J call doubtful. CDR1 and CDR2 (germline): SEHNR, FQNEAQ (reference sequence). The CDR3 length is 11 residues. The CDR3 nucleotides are TGTGCCAGCAGCCTAGGTCCCGAGCAGTACTTC. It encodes CASSLGPEQYF.

CDR3 sequence reads: CASSPAGGYGQFF. DNA for the CDR3: TGTGCCAGCAGCCCAGCGGGGGGGTACGGGCAGTTCTTC. V gene TRBV25-1 combines with J gene TRBJ2-1; the match to TRBD2 covers 10 bases. V lost 6 bases, J lost 12 bases, and 8 bases stayed unmatched. Germline CDR1 MGHDK, CDR2 SYGVNS. This CDR3 has 13 amino acids.

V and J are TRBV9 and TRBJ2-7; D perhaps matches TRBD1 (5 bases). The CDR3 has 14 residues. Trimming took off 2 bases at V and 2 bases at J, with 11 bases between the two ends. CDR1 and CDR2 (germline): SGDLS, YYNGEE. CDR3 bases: TGTGCCAGCAGCGTCACTACAGGCCCCTACGAGCAGTACTTC. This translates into CASSVTTGPYEQYF.